This T cell receptor beta chain stems from a study of early T cells in non-severe SARS-CoV-2 infection (dated by TCRdb to the early 2020s). For the study in its entirety: Because TCR sequencing was done on bulk RNA from unsorted whole blood, the alpha and beta chains could not be paired. Beyond this particular receptor, the publication reports: VDJdb matching was skewed toward anti-spike CD8 responses and likely underestimated virus-specific expansions, missing private and CD4 specificities.

The study was a case-control design nested within a healthcare worker cohort in London, UK, with weekly nasopharyngeal swab PCR tests and blood sampling. Between 23 and 31 March 2020, the week of the UK lockdown, healthcare workers were enrolled and then followed up weekly for as long as 16 weeks. Comments on this clonotype: Its cognate antigen has yet to be identified. No quality values exist for individual bases; no much larger clone is one base distant.

Libraries were prepared through 5' RACE. Sequencing was carried out with a NextSeq 500. Unique molecular identifiers were attached to individual cDNA molecules in the TCR library protocol so that sequencing error and PCR bias could be corrected. TCR alpha and beta chains were both sequenced, and the abundances of alpha and beta sequences in each sample were closely correlated with each other. Per the original workflow: V gene, J gene and CDR3 annotation of TCR sequences was performed with Decombinator V4. Expanded TCRs were defined as changing significantly between any two time points under a Poisson model with p below 0.0001. Abundances of TCRs were expressed as counts per million after normalisation to the total number of TCRs sequenced in each sample. TRAV1-2 paired with TRAJ12, TRAJ20 or TRAJ33 defined MAIT TCRs, while TRAV10 paired with TRAJ18 defined iNKT TCRs. VDJdb, accessed on 1 November 2021, was searched for TCRs annotated for CMV, EBV and SARS-CoV-2, and TCRs annotated for more than one antigen were excluded. TCRdb took the public reads, trimmed them with fastp at Q25, ran MiXCR for clone calling and kept in-frame beta chains. Merged by CDR3 protein, the rows form single entries marked with the most common genes and DNA. The V and J calls shown here were made by TCRdb, not taken from the authors' results. The sample data list about 71,000 distinct CDR3 sequences, and approximately 14% of these were observed just once. The ten top clones hold around an eighth of the sample.

CDR1 and CDR2, looked up from the germline V gene (reference sequence), are SEHNR and FQNEAQ. A distance of 10 bases separates the germline ends of V and J, which lose 2 bases and 5 bases respectively. The CDR3, from cysteine to phenylalanine, totals 13 residues. The read is trimmed to its CDR3 DNA, 39 bases read in frame from base 1. Source material: whole blood. The chain is encoded by TRBV7-9 joined to TRBJ2-7; D gene: possibly TRBD1, on 6 matching bases. This TCR was sampled from an adult who was a healthcare worker with PCR-confirmed SARS-CoV-2 infection or an uninfected control (not recorded which). The nucleotide sequence is given as TGTGCCAGCAGCTTATACAGGGATGACGAGCAGTACTTC. Its product reads: CASSLYRDDEQYF.